This entry is about one T cell receptor (beta chain). Its antigen is currently unknown. This record comes from a study of shared clonotypes between healthy human individuals. The study, taken as a whole, reports: Only blood samples were collected, and tissue repertoires likely differ.

V was cut by 2 bases and J by 4 bases, with 13 bases left in between. The CDR3 contains 15 residues. Germline V lookup: CDR1 SGHAT, CDR2 FQNNGV. Deep was the level at which the assay was run. Here immunoSEQ multiplex PCR was the method, and the copy in TCRdb shows in-frame clones only, minus some. This sample yields fewer than 1.6 million clones, of which roughly 98.5% are seen a single time; about 0.34% belongs to the top ten. This TCR was sampled from a young man in good health. The chain links TRBV11-2 to TRBJ2-3; D may be TRBD2 (5 bases). The sample comprised naive CD4+ T cells sorted from blood. The subset here: CD45RA+ positively selected. Here the CDR3 reads CASSLSGGGADTQYF. CDR3 in DNA: TGTGCCAGCAGCTTAAGTGGAGGTGGGGCAGATACGCAGTATTTT.